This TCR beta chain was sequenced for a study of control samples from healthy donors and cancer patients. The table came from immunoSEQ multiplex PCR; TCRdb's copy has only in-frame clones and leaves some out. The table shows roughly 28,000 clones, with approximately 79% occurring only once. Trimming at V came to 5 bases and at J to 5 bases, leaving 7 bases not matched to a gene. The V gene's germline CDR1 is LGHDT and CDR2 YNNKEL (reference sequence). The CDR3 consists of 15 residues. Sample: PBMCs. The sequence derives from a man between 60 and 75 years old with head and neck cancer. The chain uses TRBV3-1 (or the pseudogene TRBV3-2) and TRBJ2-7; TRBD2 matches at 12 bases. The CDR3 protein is CASSFRTSGMDEQYF. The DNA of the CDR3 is TGTGCCAGCAGCTTCCGGACTAGCGGGATGGACGAGCAGTACTTC.